This paragraph reports one T cell receptor beta chain. This specimen belongs to a study of blood T cell repertoires in COVID-19. In Cohort 3, a recovered donor had either two negative PCRs, clearance, or symptom resolution. Method: immunoSEQ multiplex PCR; TCRdb's copy keeps in-frame clones and lacks some. In the table there are around 290,000 clones, around nine tenths of which are singletons. This CDR3 is 13 amino acids long. After removal of 6 bases from V and 0 bases from J, the junction contained 0 bases not matched to a gene. The source of this sequence is a woman younger than 30 who had recovered from COVID-19. The sample was PBMCs or T cells enriched from blood (not recorded which). The chain combines TRBV12-3 or TRBV12-4 with TRBJ1-1; 8 nucleotides match TRBD1. CDR3 in amino acids: CASRDRVNTEAFF. In nucleotides, the CDR3 is TGTGCCAGCAGGGACAGGGTGAACACTGAAGCTTTCTTT.